This T cell receptor (beta chain) was recovered during a study of blood T cell repertoires in COVID-19. For the study at large: Samples representing acute and convalescent COVID-19 were sourced from the United States, Italy and Spain. Sources were T cells, B-cell-depleted T cells, or PBMCs; the material itself was cDNA or gDNA.

Germline-derived CDR1 and CDR2 are SEHNR and FQNEAQ (reference sequence). The CDR3 totals 17 residues. After removal of 2 bases from V and 1 base from J, the junction contained 9 bases not matched to a gene. Authors' data handling: Researchers report that nucleated cell counts were estimated from reference gene primer amplification. Measured with immunoSEQ multiplex PCR; TCRdb has only the in-frame clones, and not every one. The V and J calls and clone size are taken from that table; D and trimming were inferred from the DNA. The table lists around 300,000 clones, approximately 90% of them singletons.

The clonotype originates from a woman aged 30 to 39 with active or convalescent COVID-19. This chain joins TRBV7-9 and TRBJ1-2, with 8 nucleotides matching TRBD1. Sequences were obtained from peripheral blood. This CDR3 reads CASSLLAGGLRNYGYTF. For the CDR3, the DNA is TGTGCCAGCAGCTTATTGGCAGGGGGCCTTCGTAACTATGGCTACACCTTC.